This T cell receptor (beta chain) was documented in a study of blood T cell repertoires in COVID-19 (TCRdb year 2020). About the full investigation: Samples from collaborators originated in the United States, Italy and Spain and spanned both the acute and convalescent phases of COVID-19. Samples came from the ongoing ImmuneRACE study (first 160 participants) plus 1,254 subjects from 6 global collaborators. The repertoires were released in a freely available public database meant as a resource for research on the immune response to SARS-CoV-2. The material from the prospective study consisted of cDNA or gDNA derived from T cells, B-cell-depleted T cells, or PBMCs. Deeply sampled blood TCRbeta repertoires from subjects exposed to, actively infected with, or recovered from COVID-19 were included in the dataset. Where HLA class I and class II types were available, the types were taken from metadata supplied by the sample provider, not from assay-based typing. The sample metadata nearly always contained a de-identified subject ID, COVID-19 status, age in years and sex.

Including the terminal cysteine and phenylalanine, the CDR3 comprises 14 residues. The DNA shown is the 42-base CDR3, in frame from base 1. The V and J ends are trimmed by 0 bases and 1 base, leaving 7 bases between them. The germline V gene (reference sequence) gives CDR1 as GTSNPN and CDR2 as SVGIG. With respect to this clone: The antigen it binds to is not known. No qualities accompany the bases; no much larger clone lies one base away.

On the study overall, not on this receptor specifically: How much clinical and demographic metadata was included differed by source and by participant, and the metadata was provided uncurated.

The collaborating institutions used their own protocols to collect whole blood in K2EDTA tubes. For TCRbeta analysis, collaborators shipped samples as frozen whole blood, isolated PBMCs, or DNA extracted from either of those sample types. TCRbeta CDR3 regions were amplified from genomic DNA by means of the immunoSEQ Assay, a bias-controlled multiplex PCR. Per the original workflow: The number of nucleated cells in each sample was estimated from the amplification of reference gene primers within the assay. Sequence reads were collapsed and filtered to measure the absolute abundance of every unique TCRbeta CDR3 rearrangement. For each sample, productive Simpson clonality was calculated as the square root of Simpson's diversity index across productive rearrangements. TCRdb took this table from immuneACCESS and kept in-frame rearrangements with V and J called. Such tables lack part of the clones; where checked against another copy, unresolved V genes explain under half of the gap, and the rest is unexplained. That table supplies the V and J calls and clone size; D and trimming were determined from the DNA. This sample lists fewer than 140,000 clones; about 84% were detected once. The biggest ten clones account for more than 13% of the sample.

Sequenced sample: peripheral blood. The sequence was obtained from a woman aged 60-75 years with acute or convalescent COVID-19. The V gene is TRBV30 and the J gene is TRBJ1-5; 5 matching bases give a weak D call of TRBD1. CDR3 protein: CAWSVPGSNQPQHF. The DNA is as follows: TGTGCCTGGAGTGTACCAGGGAGCAATCAGCCCCAGCATTTT.